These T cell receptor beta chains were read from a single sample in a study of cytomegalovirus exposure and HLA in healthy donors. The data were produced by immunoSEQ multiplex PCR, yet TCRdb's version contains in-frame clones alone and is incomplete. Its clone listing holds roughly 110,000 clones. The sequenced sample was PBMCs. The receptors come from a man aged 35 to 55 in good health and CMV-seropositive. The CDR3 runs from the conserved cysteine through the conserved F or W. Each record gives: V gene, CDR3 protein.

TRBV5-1 CASSSPSAGAGDSGANVLTF
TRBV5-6 CASSLADSGRGYNEQFF
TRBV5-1 CASSLEGQGRNTQYF
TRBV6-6 CASSYPRQGSEAFF
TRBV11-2 CASSLTGMSEAFF
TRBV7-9 CASSLEGSGRARFF
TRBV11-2 CASSLPGTGLLYEQYF
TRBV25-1 CASSEIGFGGEAFF
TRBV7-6 CASSLYRGTYNEQFF
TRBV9 CASSVSGRSDTQYF
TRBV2 CASSSGETYEQYF
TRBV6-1 CASRLTFEQYF
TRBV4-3 CASSQEPGGTYEQYF
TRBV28 CASTPLIFRDWNQPQHF
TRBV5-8 CASSLGLLQGTEKLFF
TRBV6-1 CASSDLRYEQFF